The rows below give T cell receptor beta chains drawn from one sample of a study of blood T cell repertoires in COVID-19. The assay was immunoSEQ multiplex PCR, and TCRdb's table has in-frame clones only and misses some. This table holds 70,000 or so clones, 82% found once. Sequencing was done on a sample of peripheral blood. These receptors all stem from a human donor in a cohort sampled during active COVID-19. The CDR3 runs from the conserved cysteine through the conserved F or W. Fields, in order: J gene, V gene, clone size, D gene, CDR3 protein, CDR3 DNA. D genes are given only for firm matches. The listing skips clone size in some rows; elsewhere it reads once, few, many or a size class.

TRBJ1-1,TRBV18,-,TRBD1,CASSSDRENTEAFF,TGTGCCAGCTCATCAGACAGGGAGAACACTGAAGCTTTCTTT
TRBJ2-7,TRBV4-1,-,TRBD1,CASSPGQGATYEQYF,TGCGCCAGCAGCCCGGGACAGGGGGCTACATACGAGCAGTACTTC
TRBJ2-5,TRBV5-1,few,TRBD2,CASSLTSGEETQYF,TGCGCCAGCAGCTTGACTAGCGGGGAAGAGACCCAGTACTTC
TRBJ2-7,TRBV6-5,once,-,CASSPHRDYYEQYF,TGTGCCAGCAGCCCCCACAGGGATTACTACGAGCAGTACTTC
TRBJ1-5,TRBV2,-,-,CASSESGTPRQPQHF,TGTGCCAGCAGTGAAAGCGGGACGCCTCGACAGCCCCAGCATTTT
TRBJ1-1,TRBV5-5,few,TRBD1,CASSSQPGGSEAFF,TGTGCCAGCAGCTCTCAGCCAGGGGGCTCTGAAGCTTTCTTT
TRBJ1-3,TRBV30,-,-,CAWSPGLSSGNTIYF,TGTGCCTGGAGCCCAGGGCTGAGCTCTGGAAACACCATATATTTT
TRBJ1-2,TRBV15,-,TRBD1,CATRQGTGANYGYTF,TGTGCCACCAGACAGGGGACGGGAGCTAACTATGGCTACACCTTC
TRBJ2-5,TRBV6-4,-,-,CASSGQGGETQYF,TGTGCCAGCAGTGGTCAGGGAGGAGAGACCCAGTACTTC
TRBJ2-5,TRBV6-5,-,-,CASSRPQETQYF,TGTGCCAGCAGTCGTCCCCAGGAGACCCAGTACTTC
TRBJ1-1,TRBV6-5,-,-,CASSTLDSTEAFF,TGTGCCAGCAGTACGTTGGACAGCACTGAAGCTTTCTTT
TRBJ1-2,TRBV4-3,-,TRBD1,CASSQDGRQGGYGYTF,TGCGCCAGCAGCCAAGATGGCCGACAGGGGGGCTATGGCTACACCTTC
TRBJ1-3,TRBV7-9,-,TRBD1,CASSGQGSGNTIYF,TGTGCCAGCAGCGGACAGGGATCCGGAAACACCATATATTTT
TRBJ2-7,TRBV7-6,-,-,CASSNRETYEQYF,TGTGCCAGCAGTAACAGGGAAACCTACGAGCAGTACTTC
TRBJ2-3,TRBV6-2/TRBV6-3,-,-,CASSPDSHRTDTQYF,TGTGCCAGCAGCCCCGACAGCCACCGCACAGATACGCAGTATTTT
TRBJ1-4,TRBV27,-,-,CASSRNQGKLFF,TGTGCCAGCAGTAGAAACCAGGGTAAACTGTTTTTT
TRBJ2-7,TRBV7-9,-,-,CASSHGGGAKYF,TGTGCCAGCAGCCACGGAGGAGGCGCGAAGTACTTC
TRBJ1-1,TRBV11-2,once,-,CASSLTTGNTEAFF,TGTGCCAGCAGCTTAACTACAGGGAACACTGAAGCTTTCTTT
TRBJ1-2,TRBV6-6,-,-,CASSYSGQRSGYTF,TGTGCCAGCAGTTACTCGGGGCAAAGGTCTGGCTACACCTTC
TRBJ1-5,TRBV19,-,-,CASSILQYLNQPQHF,TGTGCCAGTAGTATATTACAGTATCTCAATCAGCCCCAGCATTTT
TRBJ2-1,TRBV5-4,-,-,CASSLSGGNEQFF,TGTGCCAGCAGCTTGTCAGGGGGGAATGAGCAGTTCTTC
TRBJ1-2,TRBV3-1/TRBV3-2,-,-,CASSPDPWTVLYGYTF,TGTGCCAGCAGCCCGGACCCGTGGACAGTCCTATATGGCTACACCTTC
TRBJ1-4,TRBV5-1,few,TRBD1,CASIDRGSTNEKLFF,TGCGCCAGCATAGACAGGGGCTCAACTAATGAAAAACTGTTTTTT
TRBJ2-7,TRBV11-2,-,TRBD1,CASSFGTGVVEQYF,TGTGCCAGCAGCTTCGGGACAGGGGTTGTAGAGCAGTACTTC
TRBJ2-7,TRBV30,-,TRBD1,CAWSVNRGYEQYF,TGTGCCTGGAGTGTAAACAGGGGGTACGAGCAGTACTTC
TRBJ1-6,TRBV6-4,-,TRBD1,CASSERTGNNSPLHF,TGTGCCAGCAGTGAGCGGACAGGAAATAATTCACCCCTCCACTTT
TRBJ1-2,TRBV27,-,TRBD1,CASSSSDRIGVSGYTF,TGTGCCAGCAGTTCGTCGGACAGGATCGGGGTTAGTGGCTACACCTTC
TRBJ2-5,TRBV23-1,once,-,CASARTRIEETQYF,TGCGCCAGCGCCCGAACTAGGATAGAAGAGACCCAGTACTTC
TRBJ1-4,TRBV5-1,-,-,CASSSGPGDEKLFF,TGCGCCAGCAGCTCCGGACCGGGGGATGAAAAACTGTTTTTT
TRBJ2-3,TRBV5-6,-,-,CASSFQTNTQYF,TGTGCCAGCAGCTTCCAGACAAATACGCAGTATTTT
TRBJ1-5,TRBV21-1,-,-,CASSKERGQPQHF,TGTGCCAGCAGCAAAGAGCGTGGGCAGCCCCAGCATTTT
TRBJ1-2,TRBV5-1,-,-,CASSLQGGYGYTF,TGCGCCAGCAGCTTGCAGGGCGGCTATGGCTACACCTTC
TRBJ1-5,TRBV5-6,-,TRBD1,CASSFGGGSGNQPQHF,TGTGCCAGCAGCTTTGGAGGGGGCTCAGGCAATCAGCCCCAGCATTTT
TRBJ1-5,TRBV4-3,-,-,CASSLGGIGQPQHF,TGCGCCAGCAGCCTTGGAGGTATCGGCCAGCCCCAGCATTTT
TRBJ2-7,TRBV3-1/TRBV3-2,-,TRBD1,CASTPGQGSSEQYF,TGTGCCAGCACCCCGGGACAGGGAAGTAGCGAGCAGTACTTC
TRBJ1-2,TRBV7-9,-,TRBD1,CASSTKGQGELFDGYTF,TGTGCCAGCAGCACGAAGGGACAGGGTGAATTATTTGATGGCTACACCTTC
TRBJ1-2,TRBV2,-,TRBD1,CASSEDRTGFHYGYTF,TGTGCCAGCAGTGAAGATCGGACAGGTTTCCACTATGGCTACACCTTC
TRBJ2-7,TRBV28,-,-,CASTKNLGTYEQYF,TGTGCCAGCACCAAAAACTTGGGCACCTACGAGCAGTACTTC
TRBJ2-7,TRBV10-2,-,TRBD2,CASSGSGGAYEQYF,TGCGCCAGCAGTGGTAGCGGGGGAGCGTACGAGCAGTACTTC
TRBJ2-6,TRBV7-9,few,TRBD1,CASSSRTGRANVLTF,TGTGCCAGCAGCTCCCGGACAGGGAGGGCCAACGTCCTGACTTTC
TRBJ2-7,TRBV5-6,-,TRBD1,CASSLGQGHYEQYF,TGTGCCAGCAGCTTGGGACAGGGACACTACGAGCAGTACTTC